The following is a T cell receptor (beta chain) sequence with its context. What it recognizes is unknown. This entry is derived from a study of high-grade serous ovarian cancer treatment subgroups. Study at large: Each sample yielded on average 7,494 unique TCR beta rearrangements from 12,000 to 15,000 reads. Notes on the study in general: The analyses considered CDR3 and ignored CDR1 and CDR2. These tumor repertoires lack spatial information from bulk sequencing. Clonal relatedness tracked neoantigen level, and by trend copy number and mutation load.

The CDR3 is 12 residues long. CDR1 is ENHRY and CDR2 is SYGVKD in the germline V gene. Assay: immunoSEQ multiplex PCR; the TCRdb copy retains only in-frame clones and omits some. The data contain 7,500 to 10,000 clones, 75% to 80% of them seen just once; the ten biggest clones take up approximately 6.5%. The tumor samples were collected prior to definitive surgery or chemotherapy. Sequenced: tumor tissue. The TCR sequence derives from a human donor with high-grade serous ovarian cancer. This chain joins TRBV10-3 and TRBJ2-5; D is ambiguous. The better agreement between TRBJ2-7 and the DNA end casts doubt on the J call. The chain's CDR3 is CANADASYEQYF. The CDR3 coding sequence is TGTGCCAACGCTGACGCCTCCTACGAGCAGTACTTC.